This is a list of T cell receptor beta chains from one sample in a study of blood T cell repertoires in COVID-19. Sequenced by immunoSEQ multiplex PCR; TCRdb stores in-frame clones only, minus some. This sample yields fewer than 250,000 clones, of which roughly nine tenths are seen a single time; around 2.2% belongs to the top ten. What was sequenced was peripheral blood. The receptors come from a woman aged 45-60 years with acute or convalescent COVID-19. CDR3s include the opening cysteine and the closing phenylalanine or tryptophan. D genes are given only for firm matches.

d_gene	v_gene	j_gene	CDR3aa
.	TRBV4-3	TRBJ2-5	CASSQSIGATPNF
.	TRBV3-1/TRBV3-2	TRBJ2-3	CASSPLARVVTDTQYF
.	TRBV5-4	TRBJ1-2	CASSSKAGGYYGYTF
TRBD1	TRBV7-9	TRBJ1-1	CASSFVGQGAEAFF
.	TRBV6-5	TRBJ1-5	CASSYVQGANQPQHF
.	TRBV5-8	TRBJ2-2	CASSLRGFPGELFF
TRBD1	TRBV3-1/TRBV3-2	TRBJ1-4	CASSRGQGNEKLFF
.	TRBV10-3	TRBJ2-7	CAISESAKHYEQYF
.	TRBV12-3/TRBV12-4	TRBJ1-5	CASSMGLNQPQHF
.	TRBV5-1	TRBJ2-7	CASSLVPGAYEQYF
TRBD1	TRBV29-1	TRBJ2-3	CSVRGDRGPDTQYF
.	TRBV11-2	TRBJ1-1	CASSLDRINSEAFF
TRBD1	TRBV10-3	TRBJ2-7	CAIRLTGGANEQYF
.	TRBV5-6	TRBJ1-2	CASSVPRPAGYGYTF
TRBD1	TRBV27	TRBJ1-1	CASSTRTGHTEAFF
TRBD1	TRBV4-1	TRBJ2-7	CASSLSGTGSSYEQYF
.	TRBV27	TRBJ1-6	CASSLRGSPLHF
.	TRBV3-1/TRBV3-2	TRBJ2-2	CASSPQANTGELFF
TRBD2	TRBV29-1	TRBJ2-7	CSASLGGAGAYEQYF
TRBD1	TRBV10-3	TRBJ2-2	CASSGGRDTGELFF
.	TRBV5-4	TRBJ2-7	CASSSDSYEQYF
TRBD1	TRBV27	TRBJ1-2	CASRGQGYYGYTF
TRBD1	TRBV7-2	TRBJ1-2	CASSSGQGATIYGYTF
TRBD1	TRBV6-1	TRBJ1-5	CASSEGTGTGGFYQPQHF
.	TRBV10-2	TRBJ1-1	CASSEDSRNTEAFF
.	TRBV6-5	TRBJ1-2	CASSSRGLYGYTF
.	TRBV6-1	TRBJ1-1	CASSASPNLEGTEAFF
.	TRBV5-8	TRBJ2-5	CASSALTRIQETQYF
.	TRBV10-1	TRBJ2-5	CASSARSRETQYF
.	TRBV7-8	TRBJ1-1	CASRRGGNTEAFF
.	TRBV11-3	TRBJ2-5	CASSYQGGETQYF
TRBD2	TRBV28	TRBJ2-5	CASRPGLQETQYF
.	TRBV19	TRBJ2-7	CATARTVTYEQYF
TRBD2	TRBV19	TRBJ2-3	CASRLAGVYTQYF
TRBD1	TRBV5-6	TRBJ1-2	CASSLAVRTGGYGYTF
TRBD1	TRBV7-2	TRBJ1-1	CASSPTGGLTEAFF
TRBD1	TRBV27	TRBJ2-6	CASSLVTGGDGANVLTF
.	TRBV7-8	TRBJ1-5	CASSFIQDSNQPQHF
TRBD1	TRBV6-5	TRBJ2-5	CASSYSARGETQYF
TRBD1	TRBV5-6	TRBJ2-2	CASSFRDRGSGELFF
.	TRBV3-1/TRBV3-2	TRBJ1-5	CASSQDRGGAGQPQHF
.	TRBV7-7	TRBJ2-5	CASSLDGHAQETQYF
TRBD1	TRBV5-1	TRBJ2-3	CASSLAGDRGRDTQYF
.	TRBV12-3/TRBV12-4	TRBJ1-2	CASSFQGNYGYTF
.	TRBV6-5	TRBJ2-2	CASSYGGGTGELFF
.	TRBV6-1	TRBJ1-5	CASSETVNQPQHF
.	TRBV2	TRBJ1-2	CASSVPGSGFNYGYTF
.	TRBV10-1	TRBJ2-2	CAILWAGANTGELFF
TRBD1	TRBV2	TRBJ2-7	CASSFGTGGYEQYF
.	TRBV5-1	TRBJ1-2	CASSDGGTASNYGYTF
TRBD1	TRBV6-5	TRBJ1-1	CASNGQGVGEAFF
TRBD1	TRBV9	TRBJ1-2	CASSPGQGAYGYTF
.	TRBV29-1	TRBJ1-3	CSGAQGTNSGNTIYF
.	TRBV21-1	TRBJ2-7	CARNTSYEQYF